The rows below give T cell receptor beta chains drawn from one sample of a study of Graves' ophthalmopathy and Graves' hyperthyroidism. TCRdb re-called the multiplex PCR reads with MiXCR, one entry per CDR3 protein. This table has about 480,000 distinct CDR3 sequences, roughly 14% appearing once. What was sequenced was blood. The receptors originated from a woman between 25 and 40 years old with Graves' ophthalmopathy. Each CDR3 is given with its conserved first and last residue. Each record gives: CDR3 length, D gene, clone size, J gene, V gene, CDR3 DNA, CDR3 protein. The D gene is left open where the match is weak. Expanded clones get a size class; other rows say once, few or many, or leave the size out.

cdr3_length: 12
d_call: NA
clone_size: many
j_call: TRBJ1-2
v_call: TRBV4-2
cdr3_nt: TGTGCCAGCAGCCAAGTTCCGTATGGCTACACCTTC
cdr3_aa: CASSQVPYGYTF

cdr3_length: 13
d_call: TRBD1
clone_size: many
j_call: TRBJ1-2
v_call: TRBV7-9
cdr3_nt: TGTGCCAGCAGCTTAACAGGGGAGTATGGCTACACCTTC
cdr3_aa: CASSLTGEYGYTF

cdr3_length: 13
d_call: NA
clone_size: many
j_call: TRBJ2-2
v_call: TRBV2
cdr3_nt: TGTGCCAGCAACGGGATGAGGTCCGGGGAGCTGTTTTTT
cdr3_aa: CASNGMRSGELFF

cdr3_length: 12
d_call: NA
clone_size: NA
j_call: TRBJ2-7
v_call: TRBV30
cdr3_nt: TGTGCCTGGAGTACGGTCGGAGCCGAGCAGTACTTC
cdr3_aa: CAWSTVGAEQYF

cdr3_length: 14
d_call: NA
clone_size: NA
j_call: TRBJ1-1
v_call: TRBV6-2/TRBV6-3
cdr3_nt: TGTGCCAGCAGGCTCGACCCTGCGAACACTGAAGCTTTCTTT
cdr3_aa: CASRLDPANTEAFF

cdr3_length: 14
d_call: NA
clone_size: NA
j_call: TRBJ1-1
v_call: TRBV4-3
cdr3_nt: TGCGCCAGCAGCCAAGAAAGGGTCTACACTGAAGCTTTCTTT
cdr3_aa: CASSQERVYTEAFF

cdr3_length: 14
d_call: NA
clone_size: NA
j_call: TRBJ1-5
v_call: TRBV30
cdr3_nt: TGTGCCTGGAGTGTGCCCGGGGTCAATCAGCCCCAGCATTTT
cdr3_aa: CAWSVPGVNQPQHF

cdr3_length: 14
d_call: TRBD1
clone_size: NA
j_call: TRBJ2-7
v_call: TRBV20-1
cdr3_nt: TGCAGTGCTAGAGTACCGGGGACAGCCTACGAGCAGTACTTC
cdr3_aa: CSARVPGTAYEQYF

cdr3_length: 14
d_call: NA
clone_size: NA
j_call: TRBJ2-7
v_call: TRBV6-2/TRBV6-3
cdr3_nt: TGTGCCAGCAGTTATAGGGGTTACTCCTACGAGCAGTACTTC
cdr3_aa: CASSYRGYSYEQYF

cdr3_length: 14
d_call: TRBD1
clone_size: many
j_call: TRBJ2-7
v_call: TRBV12-3/TRBV12-4
cdr3_nt: TGTGCCAGCAGCTTAGGCACAGGGGGTTACGAGCAGTACTTC
cdr3_aa: CASSLGTGGYEQYF

cdr3_length: 15
d_call: TRBD1
clone_size: NA
j_call: TRBJ2-2
v_call: TRBV7-9
cdr3_nt: TGTGCCAGCAGCGGAGACAGGGTCCCATCCGGGGAGCTGTTTTTT
cdr3_aa: CASSGDRVPSGELFF

cdr3_length: 14
d_call: TRBD1
clone_size: NA
j_call: TRBJ1-1
v_call: TRBV28
cdr3_nt: TGTGCCAGCAGTTTAAGCGACCAGGGGGCTGAAGCTTTCTTT
cdr3_aa: CASSLSDQGAEAFF

cdr3_length: 17
d_call: TRBD2
clone_size: many
j_call: TRBJ2-7
v_call: TRBV20-1
cdr3_nt: TGCAGTGCTAGAGATTGGGTGGGAGCGGGGGGCCGCTTCGAGCAGTACTTC
cdr3_aa: CSARDWVGAGGRFEQYF

cdr3_length: 14
d_call: NA
clone_size: many
j_call: TRBJ1-2
v_call: TRBV10-3
cdr3_nt: TGTGCCATCAGTGAGGGCGGCCAAATCTATGGCTACACCTTC
cdr3_aa: CAISEGGQIYGYTF

cdr3_length: 15
d_call: NA
clone_size: few
j_call: TRBJ1-1
v_call: TRBV11-2
cdr3_nt: TGTGCCAGCAGCTTAGATGAGGCTTTGAACACTGAAGCTTTCTTT
cdr3_aa: CASSLDEALNTEAFF

cdr3_length: 15
d_call: NA
clone_size: many
j_call: TRBJ2-5
v_call: TRBV7-6
cdr3_nt: TGTGCCAGCAGCACCGCCGGGGCCGGCCGGGAGACCCAGTACTTC
cdr3_aa: CASSTAGAGRETQYF

cdr3_length: 14
d_call: NA
clone_size: many
j_call: TRBJ2-2
v_call: TRBV7-3
cdr3_nt: TGTGCCAGCAGCGCAGGGTGGGGCACCGGGGAGCTGTTTTTT
cdr3_aa: CASSAGWGTGELFF

cdr3_length: 14
d_call: NA
clone_size: many
j_call: TRBJ1-1
v_call: TRBV5-1
cdr3_nt: TGCGCCAGCAGCATCACATGGAGTGGGGATGAAGCTTTCTTT
cdr3_aa: CASSITWSGDEAFF

cdr3_length: 16
d_call: TRBD1
clone_size: many
j_call: TRBJ2-7
v_call: TRBV6-1
cdr3_nt: TGTGCCAGCAGTGCCCGCTCCGGGACAGGGGGAAGGGAGCAGTACTTC
cdr3_aa: CASSARSGTGGREQYF

cdr3_length: 13
d_call: NA
clone_size: few
j_call: TRBJ1-1
v_call: TRBV30
cdr3_nt: TGTGCCTGGAGTGAACAGGCGGCCACTGAAGCTTTCTTT
cdr3_aa: CAWSEQAATEAFF